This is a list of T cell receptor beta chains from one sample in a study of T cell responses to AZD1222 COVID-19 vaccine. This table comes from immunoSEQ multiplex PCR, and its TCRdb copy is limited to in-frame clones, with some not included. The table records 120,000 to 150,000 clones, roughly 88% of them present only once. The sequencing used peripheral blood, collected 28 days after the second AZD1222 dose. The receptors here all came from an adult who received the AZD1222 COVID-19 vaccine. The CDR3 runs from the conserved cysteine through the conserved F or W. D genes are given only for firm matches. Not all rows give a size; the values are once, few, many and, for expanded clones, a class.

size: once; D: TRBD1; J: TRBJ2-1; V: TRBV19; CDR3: CASRRSAGGSYNEQFF; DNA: TGTGCCAGTAGACGGAGTGCAGGGGGCTCCTACAATGAGCAGTTCTTC
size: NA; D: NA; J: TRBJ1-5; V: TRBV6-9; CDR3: CAGVPQHF; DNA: TGTGCCGGCGTGCCCCAGCATTTT
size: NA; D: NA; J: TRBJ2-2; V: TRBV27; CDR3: CASSRLGTGELFF; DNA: TGTGCCAGCAGTCGACTGGGCACCGGGGAGCTGTTTTTT
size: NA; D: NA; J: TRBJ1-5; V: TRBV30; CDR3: CAWSRPGERNQPQHF; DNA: TGTGCCTGGAGTCGACCGGGAGAGAGGAATCAGCCCCAGCATTTT
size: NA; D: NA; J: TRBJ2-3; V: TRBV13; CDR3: CASSQNPGNTDTQYF; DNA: TGTGCCAGCAGCCAAAACCCCGGGAACACAGATACGCAGTATTTT
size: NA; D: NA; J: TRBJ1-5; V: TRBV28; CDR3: CASSSITQGFNQPQHF; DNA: TGTGCCAGCAGTTCCATTACACAGGGTTTCAATCAGCCCCAGCATTTT
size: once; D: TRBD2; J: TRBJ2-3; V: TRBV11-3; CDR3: CASSLSSGGLNTQYF; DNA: TGTGCCAGCAGCTTATCGAGCGGGGGCCTAAATACGCAGTATTTT
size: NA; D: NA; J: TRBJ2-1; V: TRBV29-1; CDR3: CSVVQEANEQFF; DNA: TGCAGCGTTGTACAGGAGGCCAATGAGCAGTTCTTC
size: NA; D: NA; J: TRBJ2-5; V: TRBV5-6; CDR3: CASSLPRRTLQETQYF; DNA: TGTGCCAGCAGTCTTCCTCGAAGGACGCTCCAAGAGACCCAGTACTTC
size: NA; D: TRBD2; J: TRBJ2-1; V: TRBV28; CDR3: CASTPAGGTDNEQFF; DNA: TGTGCCAGCACCCCAGCGGGAGGGACGGACAATGAGCAGTTCTTC
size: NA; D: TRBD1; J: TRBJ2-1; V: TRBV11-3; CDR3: CASSLDSGTEQFF; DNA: TGTGCCAGCAGCTTAGACTCCGGGACAGAACAGTTCTTC
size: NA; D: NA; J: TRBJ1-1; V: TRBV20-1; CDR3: CSASEPLNTEAFF; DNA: TGCAGTGCTAGTGAGCCCTTGAACACTGAAGCTTTCTTT
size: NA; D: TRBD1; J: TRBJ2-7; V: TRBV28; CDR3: CASSGQGPYEQYF; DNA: TGTGCCAGCAGCGGACAGGGACCCTACGAGCAGTACTTC
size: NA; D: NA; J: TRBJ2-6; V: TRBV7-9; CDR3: CASSFRGMGVEDGANVLTF; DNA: TGTGCCAGCAGCTTTAGGGGGATGGGGGTTGAAGATGGGGCCAACGTCCTGACTTTC
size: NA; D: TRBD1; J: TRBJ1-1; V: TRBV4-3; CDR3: CASSLGGQLNTEAFF; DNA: TGCGCCAGCAGCCTAGGGGGACAGTTGAACACTGAAGCTTTCTTT
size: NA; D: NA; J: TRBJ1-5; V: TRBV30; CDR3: CAWSVGTFGQPQHF; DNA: TGTGCCTGGAGTGTAGGAACATTCGGGCAGCCCCAGCATTTT
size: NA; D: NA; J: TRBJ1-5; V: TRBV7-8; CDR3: CASSRDYSNQPQHF; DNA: TGTGCCAGCAGCCGAGACTATAGCAATCAGCCCCAGCATTTT
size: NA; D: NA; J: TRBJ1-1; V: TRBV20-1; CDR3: CSASDQGSAFF; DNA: TGCAGTGCCAGTGACCAGGGTAGCGCTTTCTTT
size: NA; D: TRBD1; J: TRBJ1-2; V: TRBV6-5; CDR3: CASRKPGQGFGYTF; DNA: TGTGCCAGCAGGAAACCGGGACAGGGATTTGGCTACACCTTC
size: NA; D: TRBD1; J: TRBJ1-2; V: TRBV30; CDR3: CAWSNGGTVYGYTF; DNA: TGTGCCTGGAGTAATGGCGGGACAGTCTATGGCTACACCTTC
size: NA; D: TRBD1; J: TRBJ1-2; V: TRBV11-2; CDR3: CASSLTTGVGGYTF; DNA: TGTGCCAGCAGCTTAACCACAGGGGTGGGTGGCTACACCTTC
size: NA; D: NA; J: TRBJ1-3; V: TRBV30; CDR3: CAWNGGFRVTGNTIYF; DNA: TGTGCCTGGAATGGGGGCTTCAGGGTTACTGGAAACACCATATATTTT
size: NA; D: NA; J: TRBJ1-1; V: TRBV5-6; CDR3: CASSLGRSWGNTEAFF; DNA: TGTGCCAGCAGCTTAGGCAGGTCCTGGGGGAACACTGAAGCTTTCTTT
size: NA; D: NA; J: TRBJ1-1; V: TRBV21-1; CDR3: CASSKVGHILNTEAFF; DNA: TGTGCCAGCAGCAAAGTAGGGCACATACTGAACACTGAAGCTTTCTTT
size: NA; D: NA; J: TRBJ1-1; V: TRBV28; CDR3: CASSPRTYSSTEAFF; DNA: TGTGCCAGCAGTCCCCGGACCTACTCGAGCACTGAAGCTTTCTTT
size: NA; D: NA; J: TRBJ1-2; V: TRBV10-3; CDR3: CAISPRDPSGYTF; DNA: TGTGCCATCAGTCCCCGGGACCCGAGTGGCTACACCTTC
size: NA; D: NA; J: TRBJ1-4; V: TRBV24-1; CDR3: CATSDPRVSPNEKLFF; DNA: TGTGCCACCAGTGATCCGAGGGTCAGCCCCAATGAAAAACTGTTTTTT
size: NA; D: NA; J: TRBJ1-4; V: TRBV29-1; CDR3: CSVVVRQGSKLFF; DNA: TGCAGCGTTGTAGTGCGTCAGGGGTCCAAACTGTTTTTT
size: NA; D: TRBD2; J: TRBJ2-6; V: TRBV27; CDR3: CASSLRLAGSSGANVLTF; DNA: TGTGCCAGCAGTTTAAGGCTAGCGGGATCCTCTGGGGCCAACGTCCTGACTTTC
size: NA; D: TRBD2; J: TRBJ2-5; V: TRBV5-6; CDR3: CASRSGLADYQETQYF; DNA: TGTGCCAGCAGGTCGGGACTAGCGGATTACCAAGAGACCCAGTACTTC
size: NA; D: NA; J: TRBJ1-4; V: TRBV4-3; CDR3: CASSQEGGQEEKLFF; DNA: TGCGCCAGCAGCCAAGAAGGAGGGCAGGAGGAAAAACTGTTTTTT
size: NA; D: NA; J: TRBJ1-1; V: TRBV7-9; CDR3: CASSAPGRLRENTEAFF; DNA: TGTGCCAGCAGCGCCCCGGGACGCCTACGGGAGAACACTGAAGCTTTCTTT
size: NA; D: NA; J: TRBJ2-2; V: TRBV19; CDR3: CASSIDIPTGELFF; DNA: TGTGCCAGTAGTATAGATATACCAACCGGGGAGCTGTTTTTT
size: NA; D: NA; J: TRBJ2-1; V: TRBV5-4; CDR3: CASSLQNPNNEQFF; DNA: TGTGCCAGCAGCTTGCAGAACCCGAACAATGAGCAGTTCTTC
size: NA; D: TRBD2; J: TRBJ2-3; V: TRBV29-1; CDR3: CSVDGTSGSTDTQYF; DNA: TGCAGCGTTGACGGGACTAGCGGTAGCACAGATACGCAGTATTTT
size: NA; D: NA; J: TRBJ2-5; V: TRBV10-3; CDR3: CAISGGLTRSQETQYF; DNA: TGTGCCATCAGTGGAGGACTGACACGATCTCAAGAGACCCAGTACTTC
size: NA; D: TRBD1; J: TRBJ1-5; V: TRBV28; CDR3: CASRQGVQPQHF; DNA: TGTGCCAGCAGACAGGGGGTTCAGCCCCAGCATTTT
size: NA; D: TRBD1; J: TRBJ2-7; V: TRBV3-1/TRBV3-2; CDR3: CASSRGRLEGAIYEQYF; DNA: TGTGCCAGCAGCCGGGGACGATTAGAGGGGGCTATATACGAGCAGTACTTC
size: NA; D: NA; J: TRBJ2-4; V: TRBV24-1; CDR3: CATSDATAGVKNIQYF; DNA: TGTGCCACCAGTGATGCGACGGCCGGGGTCAAAAACATTCAGTACTTC
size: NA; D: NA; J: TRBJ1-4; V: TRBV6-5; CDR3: CASSLQGSNEKLFF; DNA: TGTGCCAGCAGCTTACAGGGTTCAAATGAAAAACTGTTTTTT
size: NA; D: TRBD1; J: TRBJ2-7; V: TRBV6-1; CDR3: CASSEQGRGQGDEQYF; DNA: TGTGCCAGCAGTGAACAGGGAAGGGGACAGGGAGACGAGCAGTACTTC
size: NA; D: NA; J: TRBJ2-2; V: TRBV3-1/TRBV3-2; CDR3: CASSPRSGSTNTGELFF; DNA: TGTGCCAGCAGCCCAAGGTCGGGGTCTACGAACACCGGGGAGCTGTTTTTT
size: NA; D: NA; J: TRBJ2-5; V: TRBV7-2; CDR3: CASSLALRTEETQYF; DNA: TGTGCCAGCAGCTTAGCGCTAAGGACAGAAGAGACCCAGTACTTC
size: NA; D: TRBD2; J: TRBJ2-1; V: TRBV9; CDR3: CASSVLAGGYNEQFF; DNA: TGTGCCAGCAGCGTTCTAGCGGGAGGCTACAATGAGCAGTTCTTC
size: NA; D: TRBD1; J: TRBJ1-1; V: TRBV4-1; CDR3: CASSPTGAEAFF; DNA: TGCGCCAGCAGCCCGACAGGGGCTGAAGCTTTCTTT
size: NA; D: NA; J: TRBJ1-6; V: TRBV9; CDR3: CASSVVDWDSPLHF; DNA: TGTGCCAGCAGCGTAGTCGATTGGGATTCACCCCTCCACTTT
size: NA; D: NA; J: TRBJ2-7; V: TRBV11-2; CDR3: CASSLDLRGGRDLYEQYF; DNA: TGTGCCAGCAGCTTAGATCTAAGGGGGGGTCGAGACCTCTACGAGCAGTACTTC
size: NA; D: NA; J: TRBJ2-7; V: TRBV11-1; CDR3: CASSPDSIYEQYF; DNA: TGTGCCAGCAGCCCCGACAGCATCTACGAGCAGTACTTC
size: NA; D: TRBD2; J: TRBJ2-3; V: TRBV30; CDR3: CAWSGWTSSRGTDTQYF; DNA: TGTGCCTGGAGTGGATGGACTAGCTCGAGGGGCACAGATACGCAGTATTTT
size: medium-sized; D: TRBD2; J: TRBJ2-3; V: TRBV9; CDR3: CASSESGVSTDTQYF; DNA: TGTGCCAGCAGTGAGAGCGGGGTTAGCACAGATACGCAGTATTTT
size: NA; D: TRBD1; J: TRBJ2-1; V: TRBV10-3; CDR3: CATTGQLNEQFF; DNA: TGTGCCACCACGGGACAGCTCAATGAGCAGTTCTTC
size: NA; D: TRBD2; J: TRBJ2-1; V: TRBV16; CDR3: CASSTSGVNNEQFF; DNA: TGTGCCAGCAGTACTAGCGGCGTAAACAATGAGCAGTTCTTC
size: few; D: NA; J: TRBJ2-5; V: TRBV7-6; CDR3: CASSSGTETQYF; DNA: TGTGCCAGCAGCTCAGGGACCGAGACCCAGTACTTC
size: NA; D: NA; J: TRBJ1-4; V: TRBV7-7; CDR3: CASSLSAANEKLFF; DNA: TGTGCCAGCAGCTTAAGCGCAGCTAATGAAAAACTGTTTTTT